This TCR beta chain was documented in a study of regulatory T cells in long-lasting Graves disease. Of note for this clonotype: The antigen remains unidentified.

Germline CDR1 LGHDT, CDR2 YNNKEL (reference sequence). CDR3 length: 16 residues. V was cut by 1 base and J by 0 bases, with 7 bases left in between. The time point: persistent/refractory GD, antithyroid drugs over 5 years with positive TRAb. Isolated PBMC RNA provided the starting material for the TCR library. Per American Thyroid Association guidelines, Graves' disease was diagnosed. The authors built TCR beta libraries using iRepertoire HTBI primers and Arm-PCR of CDR3 regions. TCRdb re-analysed the multiplex PCR reads in MiXCR, keeping a single row per CDR3 protein. The sample lists a few hundred thousand distinct CDR3 sequences, about 20% occurring once. Findings of the study overall: Sample size, which was small, may have reduced accuracy. Persistent patients had a count of shared public clonotypes (around 2,700) that exceeded that of new patients (roughly 1,000).

The rearrangement links TRBV3-1 to TRBJ2-6, with D unclear. This TCR was sampled from a female donor with Graves disease. The sample in question was peripheral blood mononuclear cells (PBMCs), obtained when the disease was refractory, from a patient treated with antithyroid drugs. CDR3 sequence (DNA): TGTGCCAGCAGCCAAGGCCGGCTCTCTGGGGCCAACGTCCTGACTTTC. Translated: CASSQGRLSGANVLTF.